The 9 T cell receptor beta chains in this list originate from one sample, sequenced in a study of T-cell reconstitution after alpha-beta-depleted transplantation in children. Unique molecular identifiers were incorporated when the TCRbeta library was constructed. MiXCR, applied by TCRdb to the PCR reads, yields one record per CDR3 protein. The sample shows around 700,000 distinct CDR3 sequences, around 13% of them seen only once. Here the sequenced sample was PBMCs, taken before TCRalphabeta/CD19-depleted stem cell transplant. Receptor source: a girl aged 2-10 years with congenital amegakaryocytic thrombocytopenia, due to receive a stem cell transplant.

This sequence joins TRBV6-6 and TRBJ1-4; D is unresolved. V dropped 7 bases and J dropped 5 bases, with 11 bases sitting between them. Per germline, CDR1 MNHNY and CDR2 SVGAGI (reference sequence). The CDR3 consists of 13 residues. CDR3 residues: CASTEVANEKLFF. In nucleotides, the CDR3 is TGTGCCAGCACTGAGGTAGCGAATGAAAAACTGTTTTTT.

This clonotype was seen ten or more times. The chain couples TRBV7-8 to TRBJ2-1; the match to TRBD2 covers 7 bases. This CDR3 region has 16 residues. V gave up 4 bases and J gave up 5 bases; unmatched junction bases: 11. Per germline, CDR1 SGHVS and CDR2 FQNEAQ. DNA of the CDR3: TGTGCCAGCAGCTCTAAGAGCGGGATGGGACACAATGAGCAGTTCTTC. It encodes CASSSKSGMGHNEQFF.

The chain employs TRBV12-3 or TRBV12-4 and TRBJ2-2; D not resolved. The CDR3 has 13 residues. Trimming took off 3 bases at V and 8 bases at J, with 10 bases between the two ends. The DNA of the CDR3 is TGTGCCAGCAGTTTGGGTTCCTGGGGGGAGCTGTTTTTT. Translation: CASSLGSWGELFF.

This clonotype was detected once. This chain connects TRBV19 to TRBJ2-1; D gene ambiguous. V was clipped by 5 bases and J by 8 bases, with 16 bases between them. From germline, CDR1 is LNHDA and CDR2 SQIVND (reference sequence). CDR3 length: 14 amino acids. The DNA of the CDR3 is TGTGCCAGTAGTGTTAGAGCCGGTTTGTATGAGCAGTTCTTC. It translates to CASSVRAGLYEQFF. Full variable domain (remainder filled in from reference TRBV19 and TRBJ2-1): DGGITQSPKYLFRKEGQNVTLSCEQNLNHDAMYWYRQDPGQGLRLIYYSQIVNDFQKGDIAEGYSVSREKKESFPLTVTSAQKNPTAFYLCASSVRAGLYEQFFGPGTRLTVL.

This clonotype was seen many times. The chain uses TRBV18 and TRBJ2-3; D gene unclear. The CDR3 contains 14 residues. V was pared by 2 bases and J by 12 bases, with 18 bases between. Germline V gene lookup returns CDR1 KGHSH and CDR2 LQKENI. CDR3 sequence: CASSPYITESSQYF. The CDR3 DNA sequence: TGTGCCAGCTCACCATATATCACAGAATCCTCCCAGTATTTT.

V is TRBV7-8 and J is TRBJ1-2; D not certain. CDR3 length: 15 residues. Trimming cost V 5 bases and J 2 bases, with 15 bases left between them. Germline-derived CDR1 and CDR2 are SGHVS and FQNEAQ. CDR3 nucleotides: TGTGCCAGCAGCCTACTAAGTCGGAACAACTATGGCTACACCTTC. This sequence encodes CASSLLSRNNYGYTF.

Details on this clonotype: Since a much larger clone is just one base distant, this may be a read error. The V call is TRBV6-2 or TRBV6-3, the J call TRBJ1-4; 9 bases are shared with TRBD1. Germline CDR1 MNHEY, CDR2 SVGEGT. There are 16 residues in the CDR3. Germline trimming cut 5 bases from V and 5 bases from J; bases unmatched to any gene: 9. DNA for the CDR3: TGTGCCAGCAGTCGTAGCGTCGGGACAGGGAATGAAAAACTGTTTTTT. Translated: CASSRSVGTGNEKLFF.

This clonotype was found a few times. The gene calls are TRBV4-1 and TRBJ1-3; unclear D gene. V was shortened by 0 bases and J by 2 bases, with 14 bases between the two germline ends. The CDR3 sequence is 17 residues long. Germline V gene lookup returns CDR1 MGHRA and CDR2 YSYEKL. CDR3 region: CASSQDHPGKTGNTIYF. The CDR3 bases are TGCGCCAGCAGCCAAGATCACCCGGGGAAGACTGGAAACACCATATATTTT.

The V and J genes are TRBV15 and TRBJ1-1; D not resolved. Per germline, CDR1 LNHNV and CDR2 YYDKDF (reference sequence). There are 14 residues in the CDR3. Trimming cost V 0 bases and J 4 bases, with 9 bases left between them. The CDR3 loop reads CATSRDPAGTEAFF. The DNA of the CDR3 is TGTGCCACCAGCAGAGATCCCGCAGGCACTGAAGCTTTCTTT.